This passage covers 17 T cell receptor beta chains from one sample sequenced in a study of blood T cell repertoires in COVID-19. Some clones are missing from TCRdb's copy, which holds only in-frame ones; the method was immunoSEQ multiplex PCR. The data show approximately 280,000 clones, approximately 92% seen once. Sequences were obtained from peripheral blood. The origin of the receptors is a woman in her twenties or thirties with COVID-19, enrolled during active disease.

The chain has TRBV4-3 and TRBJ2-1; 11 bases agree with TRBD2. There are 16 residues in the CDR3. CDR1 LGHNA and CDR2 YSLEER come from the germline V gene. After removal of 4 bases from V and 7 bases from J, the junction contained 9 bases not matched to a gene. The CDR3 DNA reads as TGCGCCAGCAGCCTCGGCCTAGCGGGAGGAGGGAATGAGCAGTTCTTC. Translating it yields CASSLGLAGGGNEQFF.

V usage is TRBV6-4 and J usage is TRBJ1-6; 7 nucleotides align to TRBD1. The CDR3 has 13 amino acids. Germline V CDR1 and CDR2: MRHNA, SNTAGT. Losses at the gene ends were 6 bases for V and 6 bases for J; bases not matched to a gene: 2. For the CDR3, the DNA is TGTGCCAGCAGCGGGGACAGTAATTCACCCCTCCACTTT. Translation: CASSGDSNSPLHF.

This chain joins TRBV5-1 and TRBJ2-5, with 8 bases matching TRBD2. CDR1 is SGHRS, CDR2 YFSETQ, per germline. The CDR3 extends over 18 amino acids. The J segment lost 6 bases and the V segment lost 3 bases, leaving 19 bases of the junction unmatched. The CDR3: CASSWGFRSSGESKTQYF. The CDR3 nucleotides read TGCGCCAGCAGCTGGGGTTTCAGGAGTAGCGGGGAATCGAAGACCCAGTACTTC.

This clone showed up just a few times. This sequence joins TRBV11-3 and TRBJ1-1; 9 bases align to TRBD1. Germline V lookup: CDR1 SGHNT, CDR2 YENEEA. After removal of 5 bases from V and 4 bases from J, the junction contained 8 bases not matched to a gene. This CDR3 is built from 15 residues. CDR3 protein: CASSLTGGWGTEAFF. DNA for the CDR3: TGTGCCAGCAGCCTGACAGGGGGTTGGGGCACTGAAGCTTTCTTT.

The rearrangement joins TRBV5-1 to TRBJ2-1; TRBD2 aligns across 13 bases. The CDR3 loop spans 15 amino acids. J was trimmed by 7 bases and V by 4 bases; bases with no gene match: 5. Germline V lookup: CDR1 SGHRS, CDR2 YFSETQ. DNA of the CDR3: TGCGCCAGCAGCGGCGGACTAGCGGGAGATAATGAGCAGTTCTTC. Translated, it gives CASSGGLAGDNEQFF.

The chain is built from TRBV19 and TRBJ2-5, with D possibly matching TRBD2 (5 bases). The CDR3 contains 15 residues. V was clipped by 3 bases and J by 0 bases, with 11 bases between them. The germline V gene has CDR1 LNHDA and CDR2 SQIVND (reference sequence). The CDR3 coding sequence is TGTGCCAGTAGTATCTCCTTCGGGAACCAAGAGACCCAGTACTTC. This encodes CASSISFGNQETQYF.

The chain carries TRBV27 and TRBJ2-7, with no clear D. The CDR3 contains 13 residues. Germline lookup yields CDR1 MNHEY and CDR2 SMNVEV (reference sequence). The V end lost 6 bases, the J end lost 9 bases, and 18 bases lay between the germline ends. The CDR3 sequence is CASRPSLLTRQYF. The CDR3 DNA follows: TGTGCCAGCAGGCCCTCGCTCCTTACGAGGCAGTACTTC.

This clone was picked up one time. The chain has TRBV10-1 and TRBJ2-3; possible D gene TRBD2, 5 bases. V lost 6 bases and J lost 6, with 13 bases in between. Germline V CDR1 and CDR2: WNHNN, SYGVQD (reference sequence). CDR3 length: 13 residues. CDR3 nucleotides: TGCGCCAGCAGCCCCGACTATCTTGATACGCAGTATTTT. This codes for CASSPDYLDTQYF.

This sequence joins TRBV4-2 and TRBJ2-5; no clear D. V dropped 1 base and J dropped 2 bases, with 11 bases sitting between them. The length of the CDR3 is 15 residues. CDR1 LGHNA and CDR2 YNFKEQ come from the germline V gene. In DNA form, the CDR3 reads TGTGCCAGCAGCCAAGCCTCGACTGTACAAGAGACCCAGTACTTC. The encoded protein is CASSQASTVQETQYF.

Here the CDR3 DNA reads TGTGCCAGCAGCTTGGAAGGGGACAACGGAAACACCATATATTTT. Its translation is CASSLEGDNGNTIYF. This chain connects TRBV5-5 to TRBJ1-3; D is perhaps TRBD1 (6 bases). The CDR3 covers 15 residues. With 0 bases removed from V and 4 bases from J, the gap between germline ends came to 11 bases. CDR1 and CDR2 from the germline V gene are SGHKS and YYEKEE (reference sequence).

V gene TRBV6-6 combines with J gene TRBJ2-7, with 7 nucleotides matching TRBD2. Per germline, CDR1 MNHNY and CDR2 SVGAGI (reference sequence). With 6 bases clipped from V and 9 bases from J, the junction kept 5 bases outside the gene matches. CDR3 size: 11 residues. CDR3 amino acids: CASRREAWQYF. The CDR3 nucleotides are TGTGCCAGCAGACGGGAGGCATGGCAGTACTTC.

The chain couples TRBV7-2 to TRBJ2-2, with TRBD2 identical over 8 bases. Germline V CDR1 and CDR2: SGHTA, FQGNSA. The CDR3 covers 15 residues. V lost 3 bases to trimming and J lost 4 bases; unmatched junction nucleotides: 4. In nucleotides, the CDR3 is TGTGCCAGCAGCTTGATAGCGGGAAGCACCGGGGAGCTGTTTTTT. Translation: CASSLIAGSTGELFF.

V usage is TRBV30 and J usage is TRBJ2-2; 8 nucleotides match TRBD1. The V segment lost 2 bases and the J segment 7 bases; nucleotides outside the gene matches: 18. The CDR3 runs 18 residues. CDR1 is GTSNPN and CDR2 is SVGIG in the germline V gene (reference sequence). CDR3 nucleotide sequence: TGTGCCTGGAGTAGGTACATCGTCTCTGGACAGGGCAGCGGGGAGCTGTTTTTT. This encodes CAWSRYIVSGQGSGELFF.

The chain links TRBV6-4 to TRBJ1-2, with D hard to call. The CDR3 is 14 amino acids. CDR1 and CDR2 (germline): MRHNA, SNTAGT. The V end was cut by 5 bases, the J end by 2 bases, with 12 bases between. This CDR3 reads CASSPFGNNYGYTF. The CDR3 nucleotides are TGTGCCAGCAGTCCCTTCGGGAACAACTATGGCTACACCTTC.

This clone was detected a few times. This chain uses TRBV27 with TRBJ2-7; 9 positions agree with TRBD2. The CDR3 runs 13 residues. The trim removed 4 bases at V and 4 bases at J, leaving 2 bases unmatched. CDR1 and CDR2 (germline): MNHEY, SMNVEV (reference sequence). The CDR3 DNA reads TGTGCCAGCAGTTCCGGACTAGCGTACGAGCAGTACTTC. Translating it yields CASSSGLAYEQYF.

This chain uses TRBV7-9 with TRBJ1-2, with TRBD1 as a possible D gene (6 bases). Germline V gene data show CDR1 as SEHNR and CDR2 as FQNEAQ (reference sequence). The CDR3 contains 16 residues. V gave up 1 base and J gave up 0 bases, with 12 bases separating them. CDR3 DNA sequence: TGTGCCAGCAGCTTAGTGGTTACAGGGCCTAACTATGGCTACACCTTC. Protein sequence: CASSLVVTGPNYGYTF.

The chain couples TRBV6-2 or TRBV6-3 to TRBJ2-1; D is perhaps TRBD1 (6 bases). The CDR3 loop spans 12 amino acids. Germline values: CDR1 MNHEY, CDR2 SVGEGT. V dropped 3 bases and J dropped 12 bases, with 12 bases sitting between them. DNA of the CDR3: TGTGCCAGCAGTTATCAGGGGTTAGGGCAGTTCTTC. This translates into CASSYQGLGQFF.